This T cell receptor (beta chain) was recorded in a study of blood T cell repertoires in COVID-19. Looking at the study overall: COVID-19 samples collected from the United States, Italy and Spain covered acute and convalescent phases. Nucleic acid was either cDNA or gDNA, and it came from T cells, B-cell-depleted T cells, or PBMCs.

Original processing notes: Reference gene primer amplification gave estimated nucleated cell counts. The data were produced by immunoSEQ multiplex PCR, yet TCRdb's version contains in-frame clones alone and is incomplete. V, J and clone size are those of that table, while D and trimming were read from the DNA. Counted here are around 250,000 clones, around 87% occurring once; the ten biggest clones make up approximately 7%. Source material: peripheral blood. The clonotype was recovered from a woman in her seventies with active or convalescent COVID-19.

The CDR3 region is CASSQDSPSRTGKGKLFF. In DNA form, the CDR3 reads TGCGCCAGCAGCCAAGATTCCCCTTCTAGGACAGGAAAAGGAAAACTGTTTTTT. This chain joins TRBV4-3 and TRBJ1-4, with 7 bases matching TRBD1. This CDR3 region has 18 residues. Germline CDR1 is LGHNA and CDR2 is YSLEER. V was pared by 0 bases and J by 10 bases, with 17 bases of the junction left unmatched.